The subject of this entry is one T cell receptor beta chain. The sample originates from a study of PD-1 blockade in classical Hodgkin lymphoma. Trimming shortened V by 3 bases and J by 2 bases, and 17 bases separated the two germline ends. This CDR3 is built from 16 residues. CDR1 SGDLS and CDR2 YYNGEE come from the germline V gene. Every patient had relapsed following autologous stem cell transplantation, and cohorts differed in brentuximab vedotin exposure. Profiled with immunoSEQ multiplex PCR; TCRdb holds only in-frame clones, not every one. The profile covers 30,000 to 45,000 clones, with about nine tenths appearing a single time and about 10% taken by the ten largest.

This clonotype was sampled from a human donor with classical Hodgkin lymphoma. The V call is TRBV9, the J call TRBJ1-1; D possibly corresponds to TRBD1 (6 bases). The sequencing here drew on peripheral blood mononuclear cells (PBMCs), taken at baseline. The CDR3 coding sequence is TGTGCCAGCAGCGCCCCAGAGGGGGGACTTAACACTGAAGCTTTCTTT. It specifies CASSAPEGGLNTEAFF.